Below, 8 T cell receptor beta chains from the same sample are listed, as sequenced in a study of T-cell reconstitution after alpha-beta-depleted transplantation in children. The library targeted TCRbeta and was prepared with unique molecular identifiers. From the PCR reads, TCRdb called clonotypes with MiXCR, one entry per CDR3 protein. The sample shows roughly 610,000 distinct CDR3 sequences, 8% to 11% of them seen only once. This specimen was PBMCs from the stem cell graft donor, taken from the stem cell graft. These receptor sequences come from a human donor who donated a stem cell graft to a child with acute myeloid leukemia.

This chain links TRBV7-9 with TRBJ2-5; 7 bases agree with TRBD1. The CDR3 sequence is 15 residues long. In germline, CDR1 is SEHNR, CDR2 FQNEAQ (reference sequence). Germline trimming cut 3 bases from V and 1 base from J; bases unmatched to any gene: 5. The chain's CDR3 is CASSFSTGPQETQYF. CDR3 sequence (DNA): TGTGCCAGCAGCTTTTCGACAGGGCCCCAAGAGACCCAGTACTTC.

This clonotype was observed a few times. The V call is TRBV29-1, the J call TRBJ1-2, with 7 bases lining up with TRBD1. The CDR3 spans 12 residues. Per germline, CDR1 SQVTM and CDR2 ANQGSEA. The junction had 3 bases not matched to a gene; V was cut back by 5 bases and J by 3 bases. The CDR3 bases are TGCAGCGTTCCTCAGGGGGACTATGGCTACACCTTC. Amino acid sequence: CSVPQGDYGYTF.

This clonotype was counted only a few times. This CDR3 reads CATRAGFHQPQHF. The CDR3 DNA sequence: TGTGCCACCAGGGCAGGCTTTCATCAGCCCCAGCATTTT. The chain recombines TRBV15 with TRBJ1-5; D is undetermined. The germline V and J ends were trimmed by 6 bases and 5 bases, with 11 bases remaining between them. Germline values: CDR1 LNHNV, CDR2 YYDKDF (reference sequence). The CDR3 is 13 amino acids.

This clonotype has at least ten counts. J is TRBJ1-1 and V is TRBV5-6; D remains unclear. CDR3 length: 12 residues. Between the trimmed V and J ends, which lost 0 bases and 7 bases, there was a span of 7 bases. Germline CDR1 SGHDT, CDR2 YYEEEE. The CDR3 reads CASSLVASEAFF. The CDR3 nucleotides read TGTGCCAGCAGCTTGGTGGCCAGTGAAGCTTTCTTT.

This clonotype was seen repeatedly, ten times or more. The rearrangement joins TRBV29-1 to TRBJ1-1; 7 bases agree with TRBD1. V was pared by 7 bases and J by 4 bases, with 9 bases of the junction left unmatched. In germline, CDR1 is SQVTM, CDR2 ANQGSEA. CDR3 length: 13 amino acids. The CDR3 spells CSGDAGGGTEAFF. DNA for the CDR3: TGCAGCGGCGATGCAGGGGGTGGCACTGAAGCTTTCTTT.

This clonotype has just a few counts. The V call is TRBV12-3 or TRBV12-4, the J call TRBJ2-1, with D tentatively TRBD2 (5 bases). The ends were cut back, 6 bases at V and 7 bases at J, with 16 bases in the middle. This CDR3 has 14 amino acids. The chain's CDR3 is CASSRTAAWNEQFF. The CDR3 bases are TGTGCCAGCAGCCGGACTGCGGCGTGGAATGAGCAGTTCTTC.

V and J are TRBV29-1 and TRBJ2-7; 8 bases match TRBD1. The CDR3 consists of 14 residues. The germline V gene encodes CDR1 SQVTM and CDR2 ANQGSEA. Trimming removed 4 bases from V and 3 bases from J; junction bases left unmatched: 8. CDR3 residues: CSVAPGTGDYEQYF. CDR3 in DNA: TGCAGCGTTGCCCCCGGGACAGGTGACTACGAGCAGTACTTC.

This clonotype was detected many times. V and J are TRBV20-1 and TRBJ1-4, with D tentatively TRBD1 (5 bases). CDR3 length: 15 amino acids. Germline V gene lookup returns CDR1 DFQATT and CDR2 SNEGSKA (reference sequence). V was cut by 2 bases and J by 4 bases, with 14 bases left in between. CDR3 coding DNA: TGCAGTGCTAGAAATAGACAGACGATTAATGAAAAACTGTTTTTT. This encodes CSARNRQTINEKLFF.